At least ten counts were recorded for the clone carrying this TCR beta chain. Its specificity is unknown. This entry is derived from a study of blood T cells in healthy people across ages. Study-wide context: Every two T cells gave about one barcoded beta molecule via template switching. Findings and limits, study-wide: Age brought a roughly linear fall in TCR beta diversity measured per million T cells. Diversity was higher, and naive CD4+ cells more numerous, in long-lived donors than in aged donors.

A second about 7 to 11 cycle PCR used barcoded and J-beta primers. TCRdb analysed the 5' RACE reads with MiXCR anew, one entry per CDR3 protein. This sample has around 870,000 distinct CDR3 sequences; around 26% occur once, and the top ten carry roughly 17%. Staff drew 9 to 10 milliliters of peripheral blood from each donor. CDR1 and CDR2 from the germline V gene are SGHAT and FQNNGV. The CDR3 runs to 13 residues. With 7 bases removed from V and 4 bases from J, the gap between germline ends came to 13 bases. The TCR was taken from a woman older than 75 in good health. Sequences were obtained from blood. The J gene is TRBJ2-5, the V gene TRBV11-2; D may be TRBD2 (6 bases). Written as DNA, the CDR3 is TGTGCCAGCACCCCGTACGGGGGAGAGACCCAGTACTTC. Amino acids: CASTPYGGETQYF.